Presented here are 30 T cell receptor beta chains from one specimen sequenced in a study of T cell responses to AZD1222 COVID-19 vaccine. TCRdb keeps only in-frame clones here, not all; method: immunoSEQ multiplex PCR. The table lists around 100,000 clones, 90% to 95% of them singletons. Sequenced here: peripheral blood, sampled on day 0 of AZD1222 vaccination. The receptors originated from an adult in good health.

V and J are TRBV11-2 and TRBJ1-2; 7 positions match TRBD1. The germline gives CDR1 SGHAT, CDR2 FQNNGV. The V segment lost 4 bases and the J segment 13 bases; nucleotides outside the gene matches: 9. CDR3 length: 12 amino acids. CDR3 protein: CASSSRQGSCTF. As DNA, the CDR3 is TGTGCCAGCAGCTCGAGACAGGGTTCCTGCACCTTC.

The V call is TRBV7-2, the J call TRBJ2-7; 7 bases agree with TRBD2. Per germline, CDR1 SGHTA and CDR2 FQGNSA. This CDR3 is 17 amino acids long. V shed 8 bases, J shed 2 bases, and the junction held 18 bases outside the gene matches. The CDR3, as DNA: TGTGCCAGCGGGAGGGCAGGGATTACTAGCCGCGCCTACGAGCAGTACTTC. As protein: CASGRAGITSRAYEQYF.

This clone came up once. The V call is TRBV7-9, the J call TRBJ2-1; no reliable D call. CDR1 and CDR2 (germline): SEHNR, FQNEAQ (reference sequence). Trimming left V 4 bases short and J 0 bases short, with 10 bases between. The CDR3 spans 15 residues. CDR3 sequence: CASSYHLSSYNEQFF. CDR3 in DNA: TGTGCCAGCAGCTATCACCTTAGCTCCTACAATGAGCAGTTCTTC.

The CDR3 coding sequence is TGCGCCAGCAGCCAGTCCGTGGCTGCGAACACCGGGGAGCTGTTTTTT. Protein: CASSQSVAANTGELFF. J is TRBJ2-2 and V is TRBV4-1; D is ambiguous. Trimming removed 3 bases at V and 0 bases at J, with 11 bases between. The CDR3 loop spans 16 amino acids. Germline V lookup: CDR1 MGHRA, CDR2 YSYEKL.

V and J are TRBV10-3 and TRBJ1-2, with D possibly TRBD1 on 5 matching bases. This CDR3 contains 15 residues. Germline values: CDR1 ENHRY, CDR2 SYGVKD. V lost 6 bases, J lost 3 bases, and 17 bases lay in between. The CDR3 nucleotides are TGTGCCATCAGAGTGGACACCCAGGTGGACTATGGCTACACCTTC. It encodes CAIRVDTQVDYGYTF.

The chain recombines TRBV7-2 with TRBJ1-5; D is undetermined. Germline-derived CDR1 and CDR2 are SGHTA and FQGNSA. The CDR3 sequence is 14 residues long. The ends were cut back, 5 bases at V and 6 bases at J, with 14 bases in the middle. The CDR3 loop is CASSHNSGGQPQHF. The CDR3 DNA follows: TGTGCCAGCAGCCACAATTCCGGAGGTCAGCCCCAGCATTTT.

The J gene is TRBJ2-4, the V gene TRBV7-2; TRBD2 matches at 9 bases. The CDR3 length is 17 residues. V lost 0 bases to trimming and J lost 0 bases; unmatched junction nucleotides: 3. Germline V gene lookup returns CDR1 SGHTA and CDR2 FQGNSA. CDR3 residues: CASSLATSGVAKNIQYF. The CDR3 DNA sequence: TGTGCCAGCAGCTTAGCGACTAGCGGAGTAGCCAAAAACATTCAGTACTTC.

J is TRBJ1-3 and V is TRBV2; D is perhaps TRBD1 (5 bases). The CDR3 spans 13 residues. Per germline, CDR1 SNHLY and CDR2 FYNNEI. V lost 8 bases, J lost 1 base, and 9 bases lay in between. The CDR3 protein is CASRRGSGNTIYF. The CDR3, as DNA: TGTGCCAGCCGGAGGGGTTCTGGAAACACCATATATTTT.

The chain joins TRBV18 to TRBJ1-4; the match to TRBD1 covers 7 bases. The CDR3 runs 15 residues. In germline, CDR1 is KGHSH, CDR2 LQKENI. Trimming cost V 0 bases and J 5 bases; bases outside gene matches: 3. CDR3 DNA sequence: TGTGCCAGCTCACCACCGGGACAGTGGAATGAAAAACTGTTTTTT. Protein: CASSPPGQWNEKLFF.

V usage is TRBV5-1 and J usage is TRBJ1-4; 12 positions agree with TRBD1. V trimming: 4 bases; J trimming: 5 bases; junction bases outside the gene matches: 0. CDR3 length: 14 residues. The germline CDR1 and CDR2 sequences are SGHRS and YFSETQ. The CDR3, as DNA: TGCGCCAGCAGCGGGACAGGGGGCAATGAAAAACTGTTTTTT. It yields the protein CASSGTGGNEKLFF.

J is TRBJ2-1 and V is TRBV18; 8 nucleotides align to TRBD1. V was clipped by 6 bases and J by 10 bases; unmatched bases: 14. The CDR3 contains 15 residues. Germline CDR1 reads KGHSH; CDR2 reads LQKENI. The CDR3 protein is CASSRDQGAAGEQFF. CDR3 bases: TGTGCCAGCTCCCGAGACCAGGGGGCGGCGGGGGAGCAGTTCTTC. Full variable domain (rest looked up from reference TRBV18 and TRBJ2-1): NAGVMQNPRHLVRRRGQEARLRCSPMKGHSHVYWYRQLPEEGLKFMVYLQKENIIDESGMPKERFSAEFPKEGPSILRIQQVVRGDSAAYFCASSRDQGAAGEQFFGPGTRLTVL.

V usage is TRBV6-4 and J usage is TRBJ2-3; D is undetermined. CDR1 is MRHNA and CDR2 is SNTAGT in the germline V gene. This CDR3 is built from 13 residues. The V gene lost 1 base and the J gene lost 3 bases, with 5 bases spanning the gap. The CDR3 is CASSDFFTDTQYF. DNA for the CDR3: TGTGCCAGCAGTGACTTTTTTACAGATACGCAGTATTTT.

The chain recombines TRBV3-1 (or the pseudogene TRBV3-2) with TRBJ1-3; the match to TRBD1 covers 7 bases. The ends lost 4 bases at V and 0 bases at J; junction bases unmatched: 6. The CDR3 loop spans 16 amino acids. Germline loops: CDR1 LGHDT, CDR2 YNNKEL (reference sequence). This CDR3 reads CASSRDSAGSGNTIYF. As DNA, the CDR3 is TGTGCCAGCAGCCGGGACAGTGCCGGCTCTGGAAACACCATATATTTT.

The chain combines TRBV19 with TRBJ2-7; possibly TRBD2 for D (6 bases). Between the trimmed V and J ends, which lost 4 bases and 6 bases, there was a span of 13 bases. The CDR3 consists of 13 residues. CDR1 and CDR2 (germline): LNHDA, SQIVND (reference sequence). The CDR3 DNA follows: TGTGCCAGTAGTAAACAAGGAGGGACCGAGCAGTACTTC. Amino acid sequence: CASSKQGGTEQYF.

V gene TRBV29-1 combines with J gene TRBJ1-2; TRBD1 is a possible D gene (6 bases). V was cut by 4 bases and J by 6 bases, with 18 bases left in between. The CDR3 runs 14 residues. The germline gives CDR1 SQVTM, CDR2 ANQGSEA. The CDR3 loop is CSVAHGTGKNGYTF. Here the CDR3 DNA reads TGCAGCGTTGCCCATGGAACAGGGAAAAATGGCTACACCTTC. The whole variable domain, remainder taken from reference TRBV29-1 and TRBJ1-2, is SAVISQKPSRDICQRGTSLTIQCQVDSQVTMMFWYRQQPGQSLTLIATANQGSEATYESGFVIDKFPISRPNLTFSTLTVSNMSPEDSSIYLCSVAHGTGKNGYTFGSGTRLTVV.

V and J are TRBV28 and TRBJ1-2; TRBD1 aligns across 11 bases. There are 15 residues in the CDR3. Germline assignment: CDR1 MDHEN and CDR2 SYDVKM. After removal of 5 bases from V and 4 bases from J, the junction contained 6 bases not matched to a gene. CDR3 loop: CASSPPGQGAYGYTF. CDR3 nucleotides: TGTGCCAGCAGTCCCCCAGGACAGGGGGCCTATGGCTACACCTTC.

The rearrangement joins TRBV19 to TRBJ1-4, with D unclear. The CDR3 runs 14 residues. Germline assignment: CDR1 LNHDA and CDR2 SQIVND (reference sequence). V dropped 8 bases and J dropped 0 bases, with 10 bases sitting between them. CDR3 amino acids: CASGNKATNEKLFF. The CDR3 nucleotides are TGTGCCAGTGGCAACAAGGCAACTAATGAAAAACTGTTTTTT.

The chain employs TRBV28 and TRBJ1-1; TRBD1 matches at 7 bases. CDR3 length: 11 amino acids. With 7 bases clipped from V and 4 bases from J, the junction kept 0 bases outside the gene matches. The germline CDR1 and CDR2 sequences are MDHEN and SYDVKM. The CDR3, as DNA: TGTGCCAGCACAGGGGGCACTGAAGCTTTCTTT. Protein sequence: CASTGGTEAFF.

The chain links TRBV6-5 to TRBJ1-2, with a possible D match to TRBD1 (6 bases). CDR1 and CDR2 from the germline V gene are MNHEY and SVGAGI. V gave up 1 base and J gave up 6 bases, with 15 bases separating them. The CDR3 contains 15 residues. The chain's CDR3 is CASSYFVTGNDGYTF. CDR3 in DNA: TGTGCCAGCAGTTACTTCGTTACAGGGAACGATGGCTACACCTTC.

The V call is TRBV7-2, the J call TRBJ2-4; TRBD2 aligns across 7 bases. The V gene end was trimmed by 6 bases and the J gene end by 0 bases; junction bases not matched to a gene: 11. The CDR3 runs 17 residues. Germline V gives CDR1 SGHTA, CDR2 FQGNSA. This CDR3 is CASRKVSGVLAKNIQYF. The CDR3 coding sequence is TGTGCCAGCAGGAAGGTCAGCGGGGTACTAGCCAAAAACATTCAGTACTTC.

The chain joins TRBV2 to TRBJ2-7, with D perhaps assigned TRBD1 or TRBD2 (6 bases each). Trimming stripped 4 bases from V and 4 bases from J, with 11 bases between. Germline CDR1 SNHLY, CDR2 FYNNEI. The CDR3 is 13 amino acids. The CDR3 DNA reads TGTGCCAGCAGTGGGGGGGCCGGGTACGAGCAGTACTTC. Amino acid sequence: CASSGGAGYEQYF.

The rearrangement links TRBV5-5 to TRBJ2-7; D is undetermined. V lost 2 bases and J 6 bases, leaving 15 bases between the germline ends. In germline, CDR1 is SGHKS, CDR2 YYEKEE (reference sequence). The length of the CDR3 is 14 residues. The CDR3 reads CASSFPVSSGEQYF. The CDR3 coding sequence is TGTGCCAGCAGCTTTCCGGTTTCCTCGGGCGAGCAGTACTTC.

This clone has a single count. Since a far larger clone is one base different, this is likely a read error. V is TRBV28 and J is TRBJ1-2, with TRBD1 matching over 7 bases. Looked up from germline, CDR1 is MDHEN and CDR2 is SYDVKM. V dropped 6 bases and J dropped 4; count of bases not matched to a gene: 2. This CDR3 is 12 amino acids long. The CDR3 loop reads CASRRDSYGYTF. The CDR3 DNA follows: TGTGCCAGCAGGAGGGACAGCTATGGCTACACCTTC.

The CDR3 is CASSLVAGVRSNEQFF. DNA of the CDR3: TGCGCCAGCAGCTTGGTAGCGGGAGTCCGGTCCAATGAGCAGTTCTTC. The rearrangement links TRBV5-1 to TRBJ2-1; 9 positions match TRBD2. There are 16 residues in the CDR3. V lost 0 bases and J lost 6; bases outside the gene matches: 7. Germline V gene sequence: CDR1 SGHRS, CDR2 YFSETQ.

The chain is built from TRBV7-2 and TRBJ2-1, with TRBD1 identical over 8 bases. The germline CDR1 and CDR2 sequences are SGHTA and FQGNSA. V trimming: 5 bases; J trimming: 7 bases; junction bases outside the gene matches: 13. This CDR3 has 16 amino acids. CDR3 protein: CASSPAAGTGLNEQFF. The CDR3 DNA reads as TGTGCCAGCAGCCCGGCCGCCGGGACAGGCCTTAATGAGCAGTTCTTC.

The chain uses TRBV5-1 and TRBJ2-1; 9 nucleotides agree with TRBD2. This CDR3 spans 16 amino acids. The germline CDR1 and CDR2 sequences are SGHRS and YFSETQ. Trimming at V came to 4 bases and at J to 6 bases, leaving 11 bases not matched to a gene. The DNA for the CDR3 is TGCGCCAGCAGCCCAACGCCGGGACTAGCAACCAATGAGCAGTTCTTC. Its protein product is CASSPTPGLATNEQFF.

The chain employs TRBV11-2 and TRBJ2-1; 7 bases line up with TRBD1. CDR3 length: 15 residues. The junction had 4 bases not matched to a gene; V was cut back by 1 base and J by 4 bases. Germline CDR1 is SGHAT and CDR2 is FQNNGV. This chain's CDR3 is CASSLVRGLYNEQFF. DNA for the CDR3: TGTGCCAGCAGCTTAGTTAGGGGGCTATACAATGAGCAGTTCTTC.

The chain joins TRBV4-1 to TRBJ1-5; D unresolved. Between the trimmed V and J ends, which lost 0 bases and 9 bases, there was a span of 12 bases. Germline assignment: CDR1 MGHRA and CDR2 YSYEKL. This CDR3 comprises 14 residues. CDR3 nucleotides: TGCGCCAGCAGCCAAGATCCCTCCTTTCCGCCCCAGCATTTT. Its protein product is CASSQDPSFPPQHF.

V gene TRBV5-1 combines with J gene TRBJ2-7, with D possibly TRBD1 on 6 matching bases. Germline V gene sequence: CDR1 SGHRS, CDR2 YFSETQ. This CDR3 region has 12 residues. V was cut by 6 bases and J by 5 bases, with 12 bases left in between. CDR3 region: CASKGVSNEQYF. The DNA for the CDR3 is TGCGCCAGCAAGGGGGTGTCTAACGAGCAGTACTTC.

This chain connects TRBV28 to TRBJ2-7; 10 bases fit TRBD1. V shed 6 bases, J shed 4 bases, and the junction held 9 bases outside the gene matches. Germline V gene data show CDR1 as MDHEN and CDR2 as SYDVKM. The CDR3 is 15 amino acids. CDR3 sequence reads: CASSRPGQGKYEQYF. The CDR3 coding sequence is TGTGCCAGCAGCCGACCGGGACAGGGGAAGTACGAGCAGTACTTC.